What follows is one TCR beta chain and its context. Between the trimmed V and J ends, which lost 7 bases and 0 bases, there was a span of 15 bases. Germline lookup yields CDR1 SGDLS and CDR2 YYNGEE. The CDR3 contains 15 residues. This sample stems from a study of shared clonotypes between healthy human individuals. Clones were sequenced by immunoSEQ multiplex PCR, and TCRdb holds only the in-frame ones, with some missing. In the table there are some 470,000 clones, over 60% of which are singletons. This clonotype was obtained from a woman between 40 and 50 years old in good health. Some clones in this sample may be carry-over from other donors' samples. The sequenced sample was PBMCs. The rearrangement links TRBV9 to TRBJ2-3, with D tentatively TRBD1 (5 bases). CDR3 sequence reads: CASALRTTSTDTQYF. The CDR3 region has the DNA TGTGCCAGCGCACTCAGGACAACTAGCACAGATACGCAGTATTTT.